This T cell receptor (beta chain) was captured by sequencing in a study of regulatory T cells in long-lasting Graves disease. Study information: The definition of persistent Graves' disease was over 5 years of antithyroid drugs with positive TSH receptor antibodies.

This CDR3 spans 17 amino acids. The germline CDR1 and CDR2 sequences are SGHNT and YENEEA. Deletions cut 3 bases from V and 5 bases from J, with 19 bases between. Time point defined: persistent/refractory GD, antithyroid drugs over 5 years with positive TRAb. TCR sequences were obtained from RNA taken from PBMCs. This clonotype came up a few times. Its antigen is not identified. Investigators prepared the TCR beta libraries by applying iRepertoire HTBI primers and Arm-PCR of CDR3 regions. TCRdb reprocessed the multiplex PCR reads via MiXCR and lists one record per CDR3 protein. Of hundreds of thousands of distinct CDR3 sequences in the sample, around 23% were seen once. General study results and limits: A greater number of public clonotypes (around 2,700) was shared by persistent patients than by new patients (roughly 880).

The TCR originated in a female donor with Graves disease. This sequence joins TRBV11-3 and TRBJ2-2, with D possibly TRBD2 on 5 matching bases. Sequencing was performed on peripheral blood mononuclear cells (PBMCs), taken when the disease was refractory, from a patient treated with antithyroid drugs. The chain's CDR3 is CASSFTRGLGQTGELFF. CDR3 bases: TGTGCCAGCAGCTTTACGCGCGGGTTGGGTCAAACCGGGGAGCTGTTTTTT.